This note documents a single T cell receptor (beta chain) sequence. The data were produced by immunoSEQ multiplex PCR, yet TCRdb's version contains in-frame clones alone and is incomplete. The data contain 350,000 to 550,000 clones, over 75% of them singletons. The data originate from a study of blood T cell repertoires in COVID-19. Across the study: Whether acute or convalescent, the COVID-19 samples came from the United States, Italy and Spain. Sources were T cells, B-cell-depleted T cells, or PBMCs; the material itself was cDNA or gDNA.

Germline values: CDR1 KGHDR, CDR2 SFDVKD. This CDR3 has 13 amino acids. The trim removed 7 bases at V and 2 bases at J, leaving 4 bases unmatched. The clonotype was recovered from a man aged 25 to 40 who had recovered from COVID-19. The specimen sequenced was PBMCs or T cells enriched from blood (not recorded which). This chain connects TRBV24-1 to TRBJ2-7; 7 bases match TRBD1. The CDR3 protein is CATSKTGTYEQYF. For the CDR3, the DNA is TGTGCCACCAGCAAGACAGGGACCTACGAGCAGTACTTC.